This TCR beta chain was observed in a study of T cells after yellow fever vaccination (dated by TCRdb to about 2019). As for the study more broadly: The SMART-Seq v4 Ultra Low Input RNA kit was used to prepare libraries from fractions with low cell numbers. To track T-cell clones before and after primary and booster YFV17D yellow fever vaccination, bulk TCR alpha and beta repertoires were sequenced longitudinally. Two healthy male donors, one aged 18 to 29 and one aged 30 to 40 years, made up the cohort. Blood was collected at multiple timepoints before and after primary and secondary immunization, and bulk PBMC replicates and cell subsets were isolated.

This clonotype came up a few times. Its cognate antigen has yet to be identified. There are no base qualities to consult, and no much larger clone falls within one base. What the study reported, not specific to this receptor: Computational filtering was needed because FACS-sorted repertoires could contain abundant contaminating clonotypes from the bulk population. Only a couple of donors were included in the study, so the extent to which the findings can be generalized is limited. A small fraction of clonotypes showed up in both the CD4 and CD8 compartments, probably as a result of convergent recombination. After the booster, most of the clones that had expanded following primary vaccination were detected again (approximately 96% of CD4 and 88% of CD8), which suggests that memory was broadly maintained. Compared with the primary T-cell response, the secondary T-cell response was faster but weaker, reaching its peak on day 5 rather than on day 15.

TCR cDNA was made using 5'RACE template switching, a step that added a universal primer site and unique molecular identifiers. cDNA synthesis was primed from both the TCR alpha and TCR beta constant segments. Two PCR steps were used to amplify libraries, with sample barcodes and sequencing adapters being added in the second step. Libraries were sequenced on Illumina HiSeq 2500 (2x100 bp) or NovaSeq (2x150 bp). The original pipeline was this. MIGEC handled demultiplexing of reads and collapsing into UMI consensus sequences, while MiXCR performed V(D)J alignment. Clonotypes responding to the vaccine were identified with edgeR on replicate PBMC samples, with the criteria of FDR below 0.01 and a log2 fold change above 5 up to day 15. Each bulk clonotype was labeled CD4 or CD8 based on which sequenced repertoire, CD4 or CD8, contained the clonotype at higher abundance. TCRdb applied fastp at Q25 and MiXCR to the public reads, then kept only in-frame beta chains. Identical CDR3 proteins give one entry, which carries the most common genes and DNA. The V and J calls come from TCRdb's annotation, not from the publication. This sample gives hundreds of thousands of distinct CDR3 sequences in total; 9% to 15% of them show up just once. 14% to 15% of the sample is in the top ten clones.

The germline V gene supplies CDR1 MNHEY and CDR2 SVGEGT. The CDR3 has 14 amino acids, counting the end cysteine and phenylalanine. Only the CDR3 DNA stays, 42 bases, in frame from base 1. The junction shows trimming of 5 bases on V and 6 bases on J, and the gene matches do not reach 6 bases of it. Explained via the paper, the treatment or condition label denotes: live attenuated yellow fever vaccine strain. Two biological replicates of bulk PBMCs were collected at each blood-draw timepoint. PBMCs were isolated from peripheral blood using a standard Ficoll-Paque protocol. RNA was extracted with TriZol from bulk PBMCs, CD4 and CD8 fractions, and dextramer-positive and dextramer-negative fractions.

The sequenced sample was PBMCs, obtained on the day of the yellow fever booster vaccination. The sequence is built from TRBV6-2 or TRBV6-3 and TRBJ2-2, and 7 junction bases match TRBD2. The source is a young man who received the YFV17D yellow fever vaccine. Read as DNA, the sequence is TGTGCCAGCAGTCTTACGGCGGGGGCCGGGGAGCTGTTTTTT. The resulting protein is CASSLTAGAGELFF.